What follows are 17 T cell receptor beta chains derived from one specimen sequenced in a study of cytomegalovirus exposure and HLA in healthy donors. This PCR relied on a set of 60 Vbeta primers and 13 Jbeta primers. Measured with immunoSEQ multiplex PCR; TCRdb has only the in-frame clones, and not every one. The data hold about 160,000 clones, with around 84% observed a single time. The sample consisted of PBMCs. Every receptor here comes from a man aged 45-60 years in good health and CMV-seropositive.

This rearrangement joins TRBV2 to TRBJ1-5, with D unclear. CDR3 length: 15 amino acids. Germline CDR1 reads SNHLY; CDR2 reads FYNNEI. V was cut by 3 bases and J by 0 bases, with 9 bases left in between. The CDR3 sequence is CASSDGQYSNQPQHF. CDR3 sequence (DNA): TGTGCCAGCAGTGATGGGCAGTATAGCAATCAGCCCCAGCATTTT.

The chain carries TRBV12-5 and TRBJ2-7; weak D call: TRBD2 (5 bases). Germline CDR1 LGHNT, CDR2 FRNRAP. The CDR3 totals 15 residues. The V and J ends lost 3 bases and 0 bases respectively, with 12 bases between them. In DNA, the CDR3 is TGTGCTAGTGGTTTTATCCTAGCCGCCTCCTACGAGCAGTACTTC. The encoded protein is CASGFILAASYEQYF.

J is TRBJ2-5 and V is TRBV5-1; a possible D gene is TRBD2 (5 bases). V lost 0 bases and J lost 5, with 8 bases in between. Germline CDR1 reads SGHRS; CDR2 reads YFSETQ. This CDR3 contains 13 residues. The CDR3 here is CASSLGTAETQYF. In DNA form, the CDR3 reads TGCGCCAGCAGCTTGGGGACTGCCGAGACCCAGTACTTC.

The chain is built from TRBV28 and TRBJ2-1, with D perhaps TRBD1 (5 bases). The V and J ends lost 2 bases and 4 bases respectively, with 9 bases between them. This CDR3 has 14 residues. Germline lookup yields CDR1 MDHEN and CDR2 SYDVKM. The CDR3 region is CASSLTGRYNEQFF. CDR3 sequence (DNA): TGTGCCAGCAGTTTAACAGGACGTTACAATGAGCAGTTCTTC. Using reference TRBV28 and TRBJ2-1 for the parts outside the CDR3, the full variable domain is DVKVTQSSRYLVKRTGEKVFLECVQDMDHENMFWYRQDPGLGLRLIYFSYDVKMKEKGDIPEGYSVSREKKERFSLILESASTNQTSMYLCASSLTGRYNEQFFGPGTRLTVL.

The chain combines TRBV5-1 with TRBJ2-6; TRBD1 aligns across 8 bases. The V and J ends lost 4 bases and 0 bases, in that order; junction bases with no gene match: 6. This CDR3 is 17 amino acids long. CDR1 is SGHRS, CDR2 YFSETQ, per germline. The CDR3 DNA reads TGCGCCAGCAGCCCGTGGGACAGGTCCTCTGGGGCCAACGTCCTGACTTTC. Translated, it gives CASSPWDRSSGANVLTF.

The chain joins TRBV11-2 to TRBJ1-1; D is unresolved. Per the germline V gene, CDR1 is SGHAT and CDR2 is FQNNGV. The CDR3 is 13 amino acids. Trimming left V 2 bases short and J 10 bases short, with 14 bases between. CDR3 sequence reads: CASSLNEVRGAFF. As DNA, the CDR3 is TGTGCCAGCAGCTTAAACGAGGTCAGAGGAGCTTTCTTT.

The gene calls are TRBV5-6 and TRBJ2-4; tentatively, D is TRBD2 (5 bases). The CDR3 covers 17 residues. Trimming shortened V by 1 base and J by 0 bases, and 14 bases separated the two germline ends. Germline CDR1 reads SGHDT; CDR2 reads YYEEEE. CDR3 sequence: CASSLNRASRAKNIQYF. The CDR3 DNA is TGTGCCAGCAGCTTGAATAGGGCTAGCCGAGCCAAAAACATTCAGTACTTC.

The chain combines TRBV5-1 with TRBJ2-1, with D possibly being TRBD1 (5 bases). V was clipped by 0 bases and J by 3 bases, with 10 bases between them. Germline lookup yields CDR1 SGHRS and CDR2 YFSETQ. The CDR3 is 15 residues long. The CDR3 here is CASSLVTADYNEQFF. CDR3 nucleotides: TGCGCCAGCAGCTTGGTGACAGCAGACTACAATGAGCAGTTCTTC.

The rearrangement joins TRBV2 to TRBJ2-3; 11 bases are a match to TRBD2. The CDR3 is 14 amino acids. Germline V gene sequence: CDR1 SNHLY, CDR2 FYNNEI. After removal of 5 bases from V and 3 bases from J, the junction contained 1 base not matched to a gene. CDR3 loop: CASSPSGGTDTQYF. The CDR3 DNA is TGTGCCAGCAGTCCTAGCGGGGGGACAGATACGCAGTATTTT.

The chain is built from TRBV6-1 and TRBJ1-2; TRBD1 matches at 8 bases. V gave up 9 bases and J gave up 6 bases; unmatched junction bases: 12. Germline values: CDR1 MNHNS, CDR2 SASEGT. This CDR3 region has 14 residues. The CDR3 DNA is TGTGCCAGTGTCGGACAGGGCGCAGTAAATGGCTACACCTTC. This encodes CASVGQGAVNGYTF.

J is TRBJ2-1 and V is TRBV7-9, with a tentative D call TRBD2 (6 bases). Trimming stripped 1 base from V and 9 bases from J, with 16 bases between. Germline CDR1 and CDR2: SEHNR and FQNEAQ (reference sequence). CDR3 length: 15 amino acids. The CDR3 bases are TGTGCCAGCAGCTTAGTCGGCGGGACGACGGGTGAGCAGTTCTTC. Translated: CASSLVGGTTGEQFF.

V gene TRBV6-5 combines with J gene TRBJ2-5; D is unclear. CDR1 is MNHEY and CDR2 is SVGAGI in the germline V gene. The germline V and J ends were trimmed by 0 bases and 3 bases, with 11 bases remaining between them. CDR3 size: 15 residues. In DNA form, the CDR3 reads TGTGCCAGCAGTTACTCGATTGGGCAGAAAGAGACCCAGTACTTC. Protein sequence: CASSYSIGQKETQYF.

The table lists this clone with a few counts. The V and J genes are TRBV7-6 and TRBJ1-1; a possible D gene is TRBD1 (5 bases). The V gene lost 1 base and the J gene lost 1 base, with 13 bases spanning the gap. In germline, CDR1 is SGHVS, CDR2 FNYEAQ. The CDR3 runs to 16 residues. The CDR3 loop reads CASSLGELTENTEAFF. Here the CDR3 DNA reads TGTGCCAGCAGCTTAGGGGAACTGACAGAGAACACTGAAGCTTTCTTT.

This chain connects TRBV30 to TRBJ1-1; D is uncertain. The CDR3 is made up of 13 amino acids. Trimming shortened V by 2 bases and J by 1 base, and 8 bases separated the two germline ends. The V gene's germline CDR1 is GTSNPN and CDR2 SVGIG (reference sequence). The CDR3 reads CAWSRQPNTEAFF. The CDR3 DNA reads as TGTGCCTGGAGTAGACAACCGAACACTGAAGCTTTCTTT. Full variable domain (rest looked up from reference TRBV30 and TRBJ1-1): SQTIHQWPATLVQPVGSPLSLECTVEGTSNPNLYWYRQAAGRGLQLLFYSVGIGQISSEVPQNLSASRPQDRQFILSSKKLLLSDSGFYLCAWSRQPNTEAFFGQGTRLTVV.

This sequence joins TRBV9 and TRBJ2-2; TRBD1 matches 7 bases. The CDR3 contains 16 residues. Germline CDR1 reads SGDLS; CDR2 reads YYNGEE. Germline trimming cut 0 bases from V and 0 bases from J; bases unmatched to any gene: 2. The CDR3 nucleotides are TGTGCCAGCAGCGTAGTAGGGACAGCGAACACCGGGGAGCTGTTTTTT. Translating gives CASSVVGTANTGELFF.

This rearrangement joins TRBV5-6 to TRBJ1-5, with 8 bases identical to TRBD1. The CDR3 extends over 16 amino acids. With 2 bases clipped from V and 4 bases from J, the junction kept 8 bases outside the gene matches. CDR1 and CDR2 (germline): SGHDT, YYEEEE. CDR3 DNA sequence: TGTGCCAGCAGCTTCGGTCGCAGGGGGCGAAATCAGCCCCAGCATTTT. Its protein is CASSFGRRGRNQPQHF.

The CDR3 coding sequence is TGTGCCAGCAGCTCCCGGGACAGGGAGGCTGAAGCTTTCTTT. It specifies CASSSRDREAEAFF. The rearrangement uses TRBV11-3 and TRBJ1-1; the match to TRBD1 covers 9 bases. V shed 4 bases, J shed 6 bases, and the junction held 6 bases outside the gene matches. Per germline, CDR1 SGHNT and CDR2 YENEEA. The CDR3 sequence is 14 residues long.